This record covers a single T cell receptor (beta chain). The antigen is undetermined. There was at least one pre-ART PBMC sample for each donor, plus at least two post-ART PBMC samples. V was clipped by 6 bases and J by 5 bases; unmatched bases: 6. Germline assignment: CDR1 WSHSY and CDR2 SAAADI. This CDR3 is 13 amino acids long. The entry originates in a study of long-term antiretroviral therapy in people with HIV. Study-wide results and limits: Pre-ART expanded clones dominated the repertoire at every time point. Unavailable data included ART adherence, viral resistance and therapy changes (switches in treatment). Repertoires looked antigen-experienced, with only a slight naive shift after ART.

Researchers report immunoSEQ v3.0 was run at survey level. The method was immunoSEQ multiplex PCR; TCRdb's version includes in-frame clones alone and lacks a portion of them. The data show tens of thousands of clones, with about 86% seen just once and under 5% held by the top ten. The clonotype originates from a woman in her forties or fifties with HIV. The input for sequencing was unsorted PBMCs, taken 1.2 years after starting antiretroviral therapy. This chain connects TRBV10-2 to TRBJ1-1; the match to TRBD1 covers 7 bases. The CDR3 loop is CASRGQLWTEAFF. The CDR3 DNA reads TGCGCCAGCAGGGGACAGCTTTGGACTGAAGCTTTCTTT.